The clone carrying this TCR beta chain was seen more than once but under ten times. What it binds is not known. Preparation of the TCRbeta library involved a method that used unique molecular identifiers. TCRdb reprocessed the PCR reads with MiXCR, giving one entry per CDR3 protein. This table has hundreds of thousands of distinct CDR3 sequences, roughly a quarter appearing once. These data come from a study of T-cell reconstitution after alpha-beta-depleted transplantation in children. CDR3 length equals 13 residues. Germline-derived CDR1 and CDR2 are SEHNR and FQNEAQ (reference sequence). V was pared by 4 bases and J by 7 bases, with 11 bases between. Findings and caveats of the study: From newly produced T cells came most of the T-cell counts and diversity one year after transplant.

This specimen consisted of PBMCs, mostly from graft donor cells, obtained 360 days after TCRalphabeta/CD19-depleted stem cell transplant. The chain uses TRBV7-9 and TRBJ2-1; D gene uncertain. This clonotype was obtained from a female patient aged 2-9 years who had a stem cell transplant for congenital amegakaryocytic thrombocytopenia, so the T cells may come from the graft donor. CDR3 amino acids: CASSSAFGNEQFF. CDR3 coding DNA: TGTGCCAGCAGCTCGGCTTTTGGGAATGAGCAGTTCTTC.